This is a list of T cell receptor beta chains from one sample in a study of CD8 T cells in ankylosing spondylitis. Each CDR3 protein gets one entry after TCRdb re-called the 5' RACE reads with MiXCR. The sample holds about 140,000 distinct CDR3 sequences, about 7.3% seen once. Sequenced material: blood, either unsorted or a sorted T cell fraction (not recorded which). All receptors come from a female donor with ankylosing spondylitis or in good health (not recorded which). Each CDR3 is given with its conserved first and last residue.

TRBJ2-1 | TRBV12-3/TRBV12-4 | 15 | CASSLGDRAYNEQFF
TRBJ2-6 | TRBV7-6 | 16 | CASSRMGLSGANVLTF
TRBJ2-2 | TRBV2 | 14 | CASGGQANTGELFF
TRBJ1-2 | TRBV9 | 14 | CASSTRGKSYGYTF
TRBJ1-1 | TRBV7-8 | 15 | CASSFDQGYGTEAFF
TRBJ2-3 | TRBV11-1 | 18 | CASSLANPPGPKTDTQYF
TRBJ2-2 | TRBV29-1 | 12 | CSVAANTGELFF
TRBJ1-2 | TRBV10-3 | 15 | CAISEYRQDSYGYTF
TRBJ1-5 | TRBV6-1 | 14 | CASRADRAQGPQHF
TRBJ2-3 | TRBV7-3 | 15 | CASSLTGGGEDTQYF
TRBJ2-3 | TRBV6-4 | 16 | CASSDSSGGVVDTQYF
TRBJ1-1 | TRBV7-8 | 16 | CASSQTPGTAHTEAFF
TRBJ2-1 | TRBV6-1 | 15 | CASNSGQGAGNEQFF
TRBJ1-5 | TRBV15 | 14 | CATSRRRADQPQHF
TRBJ1-1 | TRBV7-8 | 14 | CASRSKGGNTEAFF
TRBJ1-5 | TRBV7-8 | 18 | CASSPGQGIGWGNQPQHF
TRBJ2-1 | TRBV5-1 | 16 | CASSLQGSFSYNEQFF
TRBJ1-1 | TRBV29-1 | 16 | CSSPGEGGSMNTEAFF
TRBJ2-7 | TRBV20-1 | 15 | CSARDEQGASYEQYF
TRBJ1-6 | TRBV5-1 | 14 | CASSLVTGNSPLHF
TRBJ2-4 | TRBV7-9 | 17 | CASSLSLTGLAKNIQYF
TRBJ1-1 | TRBV21-1 | 14 | CASSRTGQSFEAFF
TRBJ1-1 | TRBV11-2 | 15 | CASSLGGQGGTEAFF
TRBJ1-3 | TRBV29-1 | 14 | CSVEEDRAGNTIYF
TRBJ1-2 | TRBV19 | 14 | CASRNGVQVGGYTF
TRBJ1-1 | TRBV5-1 | 14 | CASSPGDMNTEAFF
TRBJ2-7 | TRBV5-1 | 13 | CASSGGTYYEQYF
TRBJ2-2 | TRBV4-1 | 19 | CASSVKGTLRAPDTGELFF